This TCR beta chain was recovered during a study of T cells in Graves' hyperthyroidism and ophthalmopathy. TCR beta CDR3 regions were amplified from RNA. HTBI primers were used for first-round RT-PCR of the TCR CDR3. TCRdb processed the multiplex PCR reads anew with MiXCR; each CDR3 protein has one entry. Of some 440,000 distinct CDR3 sequences in the sample, around a sixth were seen once. Many counts were recorded for this clonotype. What it binds is not known. The CDR3 is 18 amino acids. Losses at the gene ends were 5 bases for V and 0 bases for J; bases not matched to a gene: 10. In germline, CDR1 is SGHTA, CDR2 FQGNSA. The study, taken as a whole, reports: Among thyroid clonotypes expanded above 0.001, most also appeared in blood.

Patients between 18 and 65 years old had hyperthyroidism, newly diagnosed and lasting under 2 months. This chain uses TRBV7-2 with TRBJ2-3; 11 nucleotides match TRBD1. The origin of this receptor is a woman under 30 with Graves' hyperthyroidism. Sequenced material: blood. The DNA for the CDR3 is TGTGCCAGCAGCATAAGGACAGGGGGCTGGGTTAGCACAGATACGCAGTATTTT. Amino acids: CASSIRTGGWVSTDTQYF.